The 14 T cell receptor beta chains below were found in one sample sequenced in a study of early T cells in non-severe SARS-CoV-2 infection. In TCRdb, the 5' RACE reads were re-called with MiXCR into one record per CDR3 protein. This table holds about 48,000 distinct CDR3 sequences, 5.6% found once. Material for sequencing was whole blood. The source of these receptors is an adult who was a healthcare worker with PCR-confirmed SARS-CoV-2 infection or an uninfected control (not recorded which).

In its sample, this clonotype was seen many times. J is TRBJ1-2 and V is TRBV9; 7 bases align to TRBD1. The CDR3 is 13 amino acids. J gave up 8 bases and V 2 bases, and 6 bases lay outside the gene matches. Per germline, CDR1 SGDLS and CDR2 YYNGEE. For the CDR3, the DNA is TGTGCCAGCAGCGTGGTTACAGGGGACGGCTACACCTTC. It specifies CASSVVTGDGYTF.

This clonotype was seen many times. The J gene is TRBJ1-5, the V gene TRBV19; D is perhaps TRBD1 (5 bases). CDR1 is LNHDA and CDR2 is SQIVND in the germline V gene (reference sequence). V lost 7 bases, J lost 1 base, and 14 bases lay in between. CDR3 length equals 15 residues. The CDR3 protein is CASTPWGGSNQPQHF. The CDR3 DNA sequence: TGTGCCAGTACCCCCTGGGGGGGAAGCAATCAGCCCCAGCATTTT.

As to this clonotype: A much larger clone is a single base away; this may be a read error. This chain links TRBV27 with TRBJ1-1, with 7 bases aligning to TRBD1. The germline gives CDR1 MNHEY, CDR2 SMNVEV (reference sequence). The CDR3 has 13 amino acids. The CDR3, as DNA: TGTACCAGCAGTTCGCATAAGGCGACAGGGACTTTCTTT. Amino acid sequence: CTSSSHKATGTFF.

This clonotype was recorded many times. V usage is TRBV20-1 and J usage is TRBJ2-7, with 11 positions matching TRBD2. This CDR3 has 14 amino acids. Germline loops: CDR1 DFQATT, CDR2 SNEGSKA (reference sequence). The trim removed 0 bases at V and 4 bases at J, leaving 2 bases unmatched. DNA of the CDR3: TGCAGTGCTAGAGAGCTAGCGGGAGGTTACGAGCAGTACTTC. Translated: CSARELAGGYEQYF.

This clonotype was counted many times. CDR3 loop: CASSLDPSEETQYF. The CDR3 nucleotides are TGCGCCAGCAGCTTGGATCCGTCGGAAGAGACCCAGTACTTC. The chain couples TRBV5-1 to TRBJ2-5; D call uncertain. Looked up from germline, CDR1 is SGHRS and CDR2 is YFSETQ. CDR3 length equals 14 residues. V shed 0 bases and J shed 3 bases, with 9 bases lying between them.

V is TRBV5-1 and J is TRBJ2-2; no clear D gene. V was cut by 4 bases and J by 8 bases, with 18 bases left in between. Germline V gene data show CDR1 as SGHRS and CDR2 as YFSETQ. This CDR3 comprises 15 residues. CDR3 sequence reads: CASSQMTTRRGELFF. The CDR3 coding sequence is TGCGCCAGCAGCCAAATGACGACACGCCGAGGGGAGCTGTTTTTT.

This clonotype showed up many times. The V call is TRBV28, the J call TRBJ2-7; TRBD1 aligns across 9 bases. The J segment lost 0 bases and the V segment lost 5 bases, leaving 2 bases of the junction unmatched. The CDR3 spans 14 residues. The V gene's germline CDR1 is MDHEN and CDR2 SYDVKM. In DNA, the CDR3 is TGTGCCAGCAGTCGGGACAGGGTCTCCTACGAGCAGTACTTC. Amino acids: CASSRDRVSYEQYF.

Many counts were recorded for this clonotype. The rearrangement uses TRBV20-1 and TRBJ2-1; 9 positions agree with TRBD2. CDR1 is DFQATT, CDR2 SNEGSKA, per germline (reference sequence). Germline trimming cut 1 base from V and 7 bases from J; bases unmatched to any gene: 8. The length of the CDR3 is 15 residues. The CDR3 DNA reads TGCAGTGCTAGAGCACCGCGGGGGGGCGGAAATGAGCAGTTCTTC. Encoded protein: CSARAPRGGGNEQFF.

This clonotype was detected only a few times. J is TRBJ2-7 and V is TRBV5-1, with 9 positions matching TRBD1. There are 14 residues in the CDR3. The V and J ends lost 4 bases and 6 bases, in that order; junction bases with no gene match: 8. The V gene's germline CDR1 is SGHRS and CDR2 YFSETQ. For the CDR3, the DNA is TGCGCCAGCAGCCCAACAGGGGGCATCTCCGAGCAGTACTTC. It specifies CASSPTGGISEQYF.

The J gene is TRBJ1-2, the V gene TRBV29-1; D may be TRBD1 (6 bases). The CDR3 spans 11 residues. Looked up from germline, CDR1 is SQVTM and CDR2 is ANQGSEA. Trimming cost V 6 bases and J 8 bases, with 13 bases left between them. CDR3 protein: CSVGRGPGYTF. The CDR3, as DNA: TGCAGCGTCGGCAGGGGCCCCGGCTACACCTTC.

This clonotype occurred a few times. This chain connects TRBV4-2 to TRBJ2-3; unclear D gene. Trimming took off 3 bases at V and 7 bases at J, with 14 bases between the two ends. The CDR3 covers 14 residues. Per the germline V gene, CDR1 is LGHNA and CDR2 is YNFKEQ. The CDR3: CASSHGSPRNTQYF. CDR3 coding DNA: TGTGCCAGCAGCCACGGTAGCCCGAGGAATACGCAGTATTTT.

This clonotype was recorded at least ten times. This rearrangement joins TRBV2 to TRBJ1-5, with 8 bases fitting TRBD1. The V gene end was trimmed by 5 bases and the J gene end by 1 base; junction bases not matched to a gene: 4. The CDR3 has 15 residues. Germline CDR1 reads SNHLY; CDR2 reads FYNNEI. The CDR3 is CASSTGQASNQPQHF. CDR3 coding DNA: TGTGCCAGCAGTACGGGACAGGCAAGCAATCAGCCCCAGCATTTT.

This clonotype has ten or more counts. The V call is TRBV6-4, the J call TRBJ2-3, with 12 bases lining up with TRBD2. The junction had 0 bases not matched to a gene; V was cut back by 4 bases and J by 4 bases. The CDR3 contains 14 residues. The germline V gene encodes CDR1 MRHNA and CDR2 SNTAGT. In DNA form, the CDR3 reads TGTGCCAGCAGTGGACTAGCGGGGGCAGATACGCAGTATTTT. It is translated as CASSGLAGADTQYF.

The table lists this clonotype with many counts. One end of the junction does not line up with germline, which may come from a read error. CDR3 DNA: TGCGCCAGCAGCCAGGCCGGGATAAAACTGTTTTTT. It codes for CASSQAGIKLFF. The chain recombines TRBV4-2 with TRBJ1-4, with unresolved D. From germline, CDR1 is LGHNA and CDR2 YNFKEQ. This CDR3 is built from 12 residues.